Below, one T cell receptor beta chain is given with its context. Its cognate antigen is unknown. This sample is drawn from a study of T cell responses to AZD1222 COVID-19 vaccine. Data came from immunoSEQ multiplex PCR; TCRdb stores just in-frame clones and leaves some out. The sample holds about 120,000 clones, approximately 85% seen once. Whole-study results and caveats: It was only a handful of AZD1222 recipients who were seropositive at baseline. It should be noted that donors were predominantly white British and more often female, and clonal diversity was possibly underestimated. With dominance at 160-218 and 743-854, vaccine-associated CD4 TCRs spanned spike. There were repertoire samples only from the period after the peak T cell response.

The trim removed 3 bases at V and 5 bases at J, leaving 5 bases unmatched. The CDR3 contains 16 residues. CDR1 and CDR2 (germline): SGHDT, YYEEEE. J is TRBJ2-2 and V is TRBV5-6; 12 nucleotides line up with TRBD1. This receptor was taken from an adult in good health. The starting material was peripheral blood, obtained on day 0 of MenACWY control vaccination. CDR3 in DNA: TGTGCCAGCAGCTGGGGACAGGGGGCTAGGACCGGGGAGCTGTTTTTT. Translating it yields CASSWGQGARTGELFF.